The 30 T cell receptor beta chains presented below share a single source sample, sequenced in a study of regulatory T cells in long-lasting Graves disease. The time point was: newly diagnosed GD, antithyroid drugs for less than 3 months. With RNA extracted from PBMCs as input, the TCR library was made. HTBI primers from iRepertoire and Arm-PCR of CDR3 regions yielded the TCR beta libraries. Each CDR3 protein is one row after TCRdb ran MiXCR on the multiplex PCR reads. The sample has some 250,000 distinct CDR3 sequences, about 18% seen once. The sample was also reused in another study, on T cells in Graves' hyperthyroidism and ophthalmopathy.

The sequencing used peripheral blood mononuclear cells (PBMCs), collected at new diagnosis, from a patient treated with antithyroid drugs. Every receptor here comes from a woman aged 25 to 45 with Graves disease.

This chain links TRBV27 with TRBJ1-5; 9 bases agree with TRBD1. Germline CDR1 MNHEY, CDR2 SMNVEV (reference sequence). Trimming at V came to 6 bases and at J to 6 bases, leaving 6 bases not matched to a gene. The CDR3 totals 14 residues. CDR3 coding DNA: TGTGCCAGCAGACCCGGGACAGGGTCTCAGCCCCAGCATTTT. Translation gives CASRPGTGSQPQHF.

The genes are TRBV2 and TRBJ1-1, with D possibly being TRBD1 (6 bases). Trimming removed 8 bases at V and 5 bases at J, with 12 bases between. Germline CDR1 is SNHLY and CDR2 is FYNNEI. This CDR3 has 12 amino acids. In DNA form, the CDR3 reads TGTGCCAGCCGGGGGGGCCCGACTGAAGCTTTCTTT. Amino acid sequence: CASRGGPTEAFF. Complete variable domain (other parts from reference TRBV2 and TRBJ1-1): EPEVTQTPSHQVTQMGQEVILRCVPISNHLYFYWYRQILGQKVEFLVSFYNNEISEKSEIFDDQFSVERPDGSNFTLKIRSTKLEDSAMYFCASRGGPTEAFFGQGTRLTVV.

There are many counts of this clonotype. This chain links TRBV12-3 or TRBV12-4 with TRBJ1-1; no reliable D call. This CDR3 contains 13 residues. The V end was cut by 5 bases, the J end by 0 bases, with 7 bases between. The CDR3 is CASSRFLNTEAFF. CDR3 nucleotides: TGTGCCAGCAGTAGGTTCCTGAACACTGAAGCTTTCTTT.

The CDR3 protein is CASRAGTDGEKLFF. CDR3 in DNA: TGTGCCAGCAGGGCCGGGACAGATGGTGAAAAACTGTTTTTT. The chain has TRBV7-9 and TRBJ1-4; 7 bases map to TRBD1. There are 14 residues in the CDR3. Germline-derived CDR1 and CDR2 are SEHNR and FQNEAQ (reference sequence). V trimming: 6 bases; J trimming: 7 bases; junction bases outside the gene matches: 8.

Many counts were recorded for this clonotype. One end of the junction fails to match germline, which may point to a read error. The chain combines TRBV2 with TRBJ1-5; 7 nucleotides match TRBD1. CDR1 SNHLY and CDR2 FYNNEI come from the germline V gene. The CDR3 spans 15 residues. CDR3 DNA: TGTGCCAGCAGAGAAGGGGGCATGGGCAATCAGCCCCAGCATTTT. It translates to CASREGGMGNQPQHF.

Ten or more counts support this clonotype. The V call is TRBV12-3 or TRBV12-4, the J call TRBJ2-5; D perhaps matches TRBD2 (6 bases). This CDR3 is 14 amino acids long. Trimming removed 5 bases at V and 4 bases at J, with 14 bases between. DNA of the CDR3: TGTGCCAGCAGTGACTCCGGGGGTATAGAGACCCAGTACTTC. It encodes CASSDSGGIETQYF.

This clonotype has ten or more counts. The V call is TRBV7-9, the J call TRBJ2-7, with TRBD2 as a possible D gene (6 bases). V was pared by 8 bases and J by 5 bases, with 22 bases between. The CDR3 is 15 amino acids. Germline CDR1 SEHNR, CDR2 FQNEAQ (reference sequence). CDR3 residues: CASGGPAGQIHEQYF. CDR3 sequence (DNA): TGTGCCAGCGGGGGTCCCGCGGGGCAGATCCACGAGCAGTACTTC.

The table lists this clonotype with a few counts. This chain's CDR3 is CASSPRTGGFYGYTF. CDR3 sequence (DNA): TGTGCCAGCAGCCCCCGGACAGGGGGTTTCTATGGCTACACCTTC. The chain combines TRBV5-8 with TRBJ1-2, with 10 bases that match TRBD1. Per germline, CDR1 SGHTS and CDR2 YDEGEE. This CDR3 comprises 15 residues. V was pared by 4 bases and J by 4 bases, with 7 bases of the junction left unmatched.

The chain is built from TRBV7-3 and TRBJ1-2; a possible D gene is TRBD1 (5 bases). V dropped 2 bases and J dropped 7 bases, with 23 bases sitting between them. This CDR3 region has 17 residues. Germline-derived CDR1 and CDR2 are SGHTA and FQGTGA. CDR3 DNA sequence: TGTGCCAGCAGCTTAGGGACTAGCGGGGGAACTCCGCGTGGCTACACCTTC. It translates to CASSLGTSGGTPRGYTF.

This clonotype has ten or more counts. This chain joins TRBV6-1 and TRBJ2-1; D ambiguous. Germline V gene data show CDR1 as MNHNS and CDR2 as SASEGT. Trimming took off 6 bases at V and 4 bases at J, with 10 bases between the two ends. This CDR3 contains 13 residues. The CDR3 region is CASRDDLYNEQFF. CDR3 in DNA: TGTGCCAGCAGGGACGATCTTTACAATGAGCAGTTCTTC.

This clonotype was observed at least ten times. This chain connects TRBV12-5 to TRBJ1-1, with 12 bases aligning to TRBD1. Germline V gene lookup returns CDR1 LGHNT and CDR2 FRNRAP. The CDR3 has 18 amino acids. V was clipped by 0 bases and J by 2 bases; unmatched bases: 7. DNA for the CDR3: TGTGCTAGTGGTTTGGTACTGGGACAGGGGGCGCGAAACACTGAAGCTTTCTTT. Its protein is CASGLVLGQGARNTEAFF.

The table lists this clonotype with many counts. The J gene is TRBJ1-1, the V gene TRBV20-1; D ambiguous. This CDR3 is 13 amino acids long. Trimming removed 0 bases from V and 2 bases from J, with 7 bases in between. Per the germline V gene, CDR1 is DFQATT and CDR2 is SNEGSKA (reference sequence). The CDR3 sequence: CSAREGLNTEAFF. The CDR3 region has the DNA TGCAGTGCTAGAGAGGGCCTAAACACTGAAGCTTTCTTT.

This clonotype has a count of ten or more. The chain links TRBV2 to TRBJ1-4; D remains ambiguous. V lost 3 bases and J lost 5, with 13 bases in between. There are 15 residues in the CDR3. Germline V gene lookup returns CDR1 SNHLY and CDR2 FYNNEI. CDR3 protein: CASSDSGRMNEKLFF. In DNA, the CDR3 is TGTGCCAGCAGTGATTCGGGCAGAATGAATGAAAAACTGTTTTTT.

This clonotype occurred many times. The V call is TRBV28, the J call TRBJ1-5; 7 nucleotides agree with TRBD1. V lost 2 bases and J lost 6; bases outside the gene matches: 7. CDR1 and CDR2 from the germline V gene are MDHEN and SYDVKM. The CDR3 spans 15 residues. CDR3 DNA sequence: TGTGCCAGCAGTTTAATACAGGGGATCAGTCAGCCCCAGCATTTT. Translated, it gives CASSLIQGISQPQHF.

The sample holds one count of this clonotype. The chain recombines TRBV5-4 with TRBJ2-1; 11 bases line up with TRBD1. The ends lost 0 bases at V and 7 bases at J; junction bases unmatched: 6. Germline values: CDR1 SGHNT, CDR2 YYREEE (reference sequence). The CDR3 is 16 residues long. The CDR3 reads CASSLGGQGASNEQFF. For the CDR3, the DNA is TGTGCCAGCAGCTTGGGAGGACAGGGGGCGAGTAATGAGCAGTTCTTC.

The CDR3, as DNA: TGCAGTGCTAGCGCGCCACTAGCGGGGTCCCCGGATACGCAGTATTTT. Its protein product is CSASAPLAGSPDTQYF. The chain recombines TRBV20-1 with TRBJ2-3; TRBD2 matches 10 bases. Looked up from germline, CDR1 is DFQATT and CDR2 is SNEGSKA (reference sequence). This CDR3 spans 16 amino acids. The junction had 12 bases not matched to a gene; V was cut back by 3 bases and J by 6 bases.

This clonotype was detected only a few times. V gene TRBV12-3 or TRBV12-4 combines with J gene TRBJ2-2; 8 bases match TRBD2. With 5 bases clipped from V and 6 bases from J, the junction kept 14 bases outside the gene matches. This CDR3 spans 17 amino acids. The CDR3 sequence is CASSPPVSSGGAGELFF. DNA of the CDR3: TGTGCCAGCAGTCCCCCGGTGAGCAGCGGGGGTGCCGGGGAGCTGTTTTTT.

This clonotype showed up just a few times. An end of the junction does not agree with germline; a read error may underlie this. This rearrangement joins TRBV4-1 to TRBJ1-1; the D gene is possibly TRBD1 (6 bases). The CDR3 has 14 amino acids. Looked up from germline, CDR1 is MGHRA and CDR2 is YSYEKL. The chain's CDR3 is CAGSQIRGNTEAFF. CDR3 DNA: TGCGCCGGCAGCCAGATCAGGGGAAACACTGAAGCTTTCTTT.

This clonotype was observed at least ten times. CDR3 amino acids: CASSSRTGGGSTEAFF. The DNA of the CDR3 is TGTGCCAGCAGTTCTAGGACAGGGGGGGGGTCCACTGAAGCTTTCTTT. V and J are TRBV6-2 or TRBV6-3 and TRBJ1-1; 10 bases line up with TRBD1. CDR1 is MNHEY and CDR2 is SVGEGT in the germline V gene. V was clipped by 4 bases and J by 4 bases; unmatched bases: 9. There are 16 residues in the CDR3.

This clonotype came up once. J is TRBJ2-7 and V is TRBV3-1; 13 nucleotides align to TRBD2. This CDR3 region has 15 residues. Germline V gene data show CDR1 as LGHDT and CDR2 as YNNKEL (reference sequence). V trimming: 6 bases; J trimming: 7 bases; junction bases outside the gene matches: 9. For the CDR3, the DNA is TGTGCCAGCAGTCAAACCCCGGGACTAGCGGGGGAGCAGTACTTC. This encodes CASSQTPGLAGEQYF.

This clonotype was counted ten times or more. The chain uses TRBV7-2 and TRBJ1-2; no reliable D call. Trimming pared 7 bases from V and 4 bases from J, leaving 13 bases between. CDR1 is SGHTA, CDR2 FQGNSA, per germline. This CDR3 spans 13 amino acids. CDR3 in DNA: TGTGCCAGCACCATCGACAAGGGCTATGGCTACACCTTC. Protein sequence: CASTIDKGYGYTF.

This clonotype was counted at least ten times. The chain is built from TRBV10-3 and TRBJ1-1; D is unclear. Germline assignment: CDR1 ENHRY and CDR2 SYGVKD. The CDR3 has 13 amino acids. V dropped 6 bases and J dropped 7 bases, with 15 bases sitting between them. The CDR3 spells CAIRRETSGEAFF. Written as DNA, the CDR3 is TGTGCCATCAGGAGAGAGACCTCGGGTGAAGCTTTCTTT.

This clonotype was counted ten times or more. This chain uses TRBV20-1 with TRBJ1-5, with D possibly matching TRBD1 (5 bases). Germline-derived CDR1 and CDR2 are DFQATT and SNEGSKA (reference sequence). This CDR3 is built from 12 residues. V gave up 7 bases and J gave up 5 bases, with 12 bases separating them. CDR3 coding DNA: TGCAGTGTTCGAGGGGTAGATCAGCCCCAGCATTTT. It is translated as CSVRGVDQPQHF.

This clonotype was detected many times. The genes are TRBV20-1 and TRBJ2-4; perhaps TRBD1 as D (5 bases). Trimming stripped 2 bases from V and 1 base from J, with 21 bases between. The CDR3 is 18 amino acids. Germline loops: CDR1 DFQATT, CDR2 SNEGSKA (reference sequence). The CDR3 region is CSARSEPLYRLAKNIQYF. The DNA of the CDR3 is TGCAGTGCTAGATCAGAACCCTTATACAGGCTGGCCAAAAACATTCAGTACTTC.

V gene TRBV4-2 combines with J gene TRBJ2-3, with TRBD2 matching over 7 bases. With 1 base clipped from V and 4 bases from J, the junction kept 5 bases outside the gene matches. The CDR3 consists of 15 residues. Per germline, CDR1 LGHNA and CDR2 YNFKEQ. Here the CDR3 reads CASSQVLADSDTQYF. The CDR3, as DNA: TGTGCCAGCAGCCAAGTTCTAGCGGACTCAGATACGCAGTATTTT.

A note on this clonotype: The likely explanation is a read error, given a far larger clone one base away. The conserved closing phenylalanine or tryptophan is absent in this CDR3, likely reflecting a read error. The rearrangement uses TRBV6-2 or TRBV6-3 and TRBJ1-2; D is perhaps TRBD1 (5 bases). With 6 bases removed from V and 3 bases from J, the gap between germline ends came to 20 bases. This CDR3 has 16 residues. The germline V gene encodes CDR1 MNHEY and CDR2 SVGEGT. The CDR3 sequence is CASSSPARVRDYGYTL. The CDR3 DNA reads TGTGCCAGCAGCTCCCCAGCCAGGGTAAGGGACTATGGCTACACCCTC.

This clonotype was seen ten or more times. The J gene is TRBJ2-7, the V gene TRBV7-9, with D perhaps TRBD1 (6 bases). CDR1 and CDR2 (germline): SEHNR, FQNEAQ (reference sequence). The CDR3 is 15 residues long. Trimming stripped 3 bases from V and 5 bases from J, with 17 bases between. The DNA of the CDR3 is TGTGCCAGCAGCTTGGGACAAGTTCGCCTTCACGAGCAGTACTTC. Amino acids: CASSLGQVRLHEQYF. Based on the CDR3 plus reference TRBV7-9 and TRBJ2-7, the full variable domain is DTGVSQNPRHKITKRGQNVTFRCDPISEHNRLYWYRQTLGQGPEFLTYFQNEAQLEKSRLLSDRFSAERPKGSFSTLEIQRTEQGDSAMYLCASSLGQVRLHEQYFGPGTRLTVT.

The chain uses TRBV19 and TRBJ1-6; 9 bases are a match to TRBD1. Germline-derived CDR1 and CDR2 are LNHDA and SQIVND (reference sequence). J gave up 0 bases and V 5 bases, and 11 bases lay outside the gene matches. The CDR3 contains 19 residues. DNA for the CDR3: TGTGCCAGTAGTCCGGGACAGGGCTACTCGAGCTCCTATAATTCACCCCTCCACTTT. Protein product: CASSPGQGYSSSYNSPLHF.

Ten or more counts support this clonotype. V usage is TRBV11-2 and J usage is TRBJ1-2; D is unresolved. The CDR3 is 14 residues long. V was clipped by 5 bases and J by 2 bases, with 12 bases between them. CDR1 is SGHAT, CDR2 FQNNGV, per germline. The CDR3 coding sequence is TGTGCCAGCAGCCACTCCCGAGGGAACTATGGCTACACCTTC. It specifies CASSHSRGNYGYTF.

This clonotype has at least ten counts. The chain recombines TRBV5-4 with TRBJ2-5; 7 bases are a match to TRBD2. The CDR3 loop spans 13 amino acids. V was clipped by 2 bases and J by 6 bases; unmatched bases: 4. The germline V gene has CDR1 SGHNT and CDR2 YYREEE (reference sequence). CDR3 in DNA: TGTGCCAGCAGCTTTGGCGGGGGAAAGACCCAGTACTTC. It specifies CASSFGGGKTQYF.